These 3 T cell receptor beta chains share one sample of origin, sequenced in a study of glioma-infiltrating T cells (dated by TCRdb to the mid-2010s). The listed sequencing device is Illumina MiSeq. TCR alpha and beta CDR3 regions were amplified with the iRepertoire nested amplicon-rescue multiplex PCR (arm-PCR) platform from RNA. TCRdb trimmed public reads at Q25 via fastp, called clones via MiXCR and kept in-frame beta chains. Here each entry gathers all rows of one CDR3 protein and keeps the most common genes and DNA. This sample has 100,000 to 150,000 distinct CDR3 sequences in its table, and roughly 24% of those were observed once. Clones ranked in the top ten supply 15% of the sample. The sequenced sample was glioma tissue, nonneoplastic brain tissue, or PBMCs (not recorded which). Every receptor here comes from a human donor with low-grade glioma or glioblastoma, undergoing nonglioma brain surgery, or in good health (not recorded which).

This clonotype was observed a handful of times. The genes are TRBV9 and TRBJ2-1; 7 positions agree with TRBD1. V gave up 0 bases and J gave up 15 bases; unmatched junction bases: 15. Germline V gene data show CDR1 as SGDLS and CDR2 as YYNGEE. The CDR3 spans 15 residues. CDR3 in amino acids: CASSVDRGNTQGAFF. CDR3 nucleotide sequence: TGTGCCAGCAGCGTAGACAGGGGCAACACCCAGGGAGCGTTCTTC.

In this sample, this clonotype turned up a few times. This rearrangement joins TRBV7-2 to TRBJ2-5; unclear D gene. The CDR3 loop spans 15 amino acids. Germline CDR1 reads SGHTA; CDR2 reads FQGNSA. The germline V and J ends were trimmed by 8 bases and 1 base, with 17 bases remaining between them. The CDR3 loop is CASRQLGWSQETQYF. In nucleotides, the CDR3 is TGTGCCAGCCGCCAATTAGGGTGGTCCCAAGAGACCCAGTACTTC.

This clonotype was recorded many times. The genes are TRBV6-2 or TRBV6-3 and TRBJ2-7, with D unclear. CDR3 length equals 12 residues. In germline, CDR1 is MNHEY, CDR2 SVGEGT. V lost 2 bases and J 5 bases, leaving 7 bases between the germline ends. CDR3 in amino acids: CASSYPQNEQYF. The CDR3 DNA reads as TGTGCCAGCAGTTACCCCCAGAACGAGCAGTACTTC.